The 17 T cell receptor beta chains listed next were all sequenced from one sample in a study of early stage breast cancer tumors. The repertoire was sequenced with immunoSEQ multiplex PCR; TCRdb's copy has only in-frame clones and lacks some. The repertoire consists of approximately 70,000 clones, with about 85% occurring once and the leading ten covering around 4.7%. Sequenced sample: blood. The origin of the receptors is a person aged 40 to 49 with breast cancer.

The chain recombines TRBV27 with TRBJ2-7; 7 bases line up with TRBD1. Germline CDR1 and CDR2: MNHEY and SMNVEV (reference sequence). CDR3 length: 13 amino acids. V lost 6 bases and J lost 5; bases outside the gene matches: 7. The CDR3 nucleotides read TGTGCCAGCAGCCTACGGACAGGTCACGAGCAGTACTTC. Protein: CASSLRTGHEQYF.

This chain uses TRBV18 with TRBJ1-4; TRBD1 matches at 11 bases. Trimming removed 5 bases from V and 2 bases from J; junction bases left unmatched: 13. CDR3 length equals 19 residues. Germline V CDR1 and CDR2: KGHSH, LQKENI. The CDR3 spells CASSSRTGGHAPTNEKLFF. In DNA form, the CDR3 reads TGTGCCAGCTCATCAAGGACAGGGGGCCACGCCCCCACTAATGAAAAACTGTTTTTT.

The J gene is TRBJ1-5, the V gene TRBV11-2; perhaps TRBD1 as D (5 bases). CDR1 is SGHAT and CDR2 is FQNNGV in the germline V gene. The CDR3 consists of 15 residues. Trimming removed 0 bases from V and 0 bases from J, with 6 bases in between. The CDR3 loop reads CASSLEGVSNQPQHF. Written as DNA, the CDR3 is TGTGCCAGCAGCTTAGAAGGGGTTAGCAATCAGCCCCAGCATTTT.

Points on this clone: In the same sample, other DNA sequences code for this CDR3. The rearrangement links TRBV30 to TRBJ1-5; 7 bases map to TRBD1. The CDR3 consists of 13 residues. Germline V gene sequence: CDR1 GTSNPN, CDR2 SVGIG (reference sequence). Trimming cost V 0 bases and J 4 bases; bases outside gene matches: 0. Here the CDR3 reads CAWSVQGNQPQHF. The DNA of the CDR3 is TGTGCCTGGAGTGTACAGGGGAATCAGCCCCAGCATTTT.

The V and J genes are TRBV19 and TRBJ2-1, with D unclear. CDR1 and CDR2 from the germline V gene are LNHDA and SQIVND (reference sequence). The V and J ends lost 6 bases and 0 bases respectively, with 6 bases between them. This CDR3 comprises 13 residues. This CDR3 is CASRGYSYNEQFF. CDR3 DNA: TGTGCCAGTAGAGGCTACTCCTACAATGAGCAGTTCTTC.

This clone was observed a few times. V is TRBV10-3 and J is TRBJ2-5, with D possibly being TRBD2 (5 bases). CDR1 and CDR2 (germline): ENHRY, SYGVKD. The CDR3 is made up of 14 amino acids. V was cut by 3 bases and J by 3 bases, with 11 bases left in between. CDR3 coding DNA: TGTGCCATCAGTGAAGAACTAGAGGAAGAGACCCAGTACTTC. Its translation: CAISEELEEETQYF.

The CDR3 region is CASSSKLLADVQYF. In DNA, the CDR3 is TGTGCCAGCAGCTCAAAACTGCTGGCCGATGTACAGTATTTT. V gene TRBV11-2 combines with J gene TRBJ2-3, with D hard to call. Germline assignment: CDR1 SGHAT and CDR2 FQNNGV. This CDR3 is 14 amino acids long. Trimming took 4 bases from V and 12 from J, leaving 20 bases between them.

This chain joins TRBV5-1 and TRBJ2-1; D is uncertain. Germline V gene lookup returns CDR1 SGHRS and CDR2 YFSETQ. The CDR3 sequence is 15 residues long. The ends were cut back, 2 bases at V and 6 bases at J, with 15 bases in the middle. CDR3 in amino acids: CASSLGTVSSNEQFF. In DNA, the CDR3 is TGCGCCAGCAGCTTAGGAACTGTTTCTTCCAATGAGCAGTTCTTC.

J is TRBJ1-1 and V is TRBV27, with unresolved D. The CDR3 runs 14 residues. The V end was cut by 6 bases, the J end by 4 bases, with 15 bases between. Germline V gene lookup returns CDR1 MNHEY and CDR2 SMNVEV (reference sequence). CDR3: CASSRHGEVTEAFF. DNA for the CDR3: TGTGCCAGCAGCCGACACGGGGAAGTCACTGAAGCTTTCTTT.

CDR3 region: CASIAQGGYQPQHF. CDR3 nucleotide sequence: TGTGCCAGTATTGCACAGGGGGGCTATCAGCCCCAGCATTTT. The genes are TRBV19 and TRBJ1-5; 8 bases fit TRBD1. Germline V gene data show CDR1 as LNHDA and CDR2 as SQIVND (reference sequence). There are 14 residues in the CDR3. V shed 7 bases, J shed 5 bases, and the junction held 7 bases outside the gene matches.

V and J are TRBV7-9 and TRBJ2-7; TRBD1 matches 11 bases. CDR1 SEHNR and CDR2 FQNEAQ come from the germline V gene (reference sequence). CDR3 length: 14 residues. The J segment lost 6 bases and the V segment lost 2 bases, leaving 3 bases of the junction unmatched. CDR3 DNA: TGTGCCAGCAGCTTAAATGGACAGGGGGCCGAGCAGTACTTC. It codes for CASSLNGQGAEQYF.

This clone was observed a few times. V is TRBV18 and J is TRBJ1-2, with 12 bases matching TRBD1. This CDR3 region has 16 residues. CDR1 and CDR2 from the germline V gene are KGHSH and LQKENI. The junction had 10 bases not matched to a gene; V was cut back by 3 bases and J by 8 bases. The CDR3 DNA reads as TGTGCCAGCTCACCTCTAACCGGGACAGGGGGCTTAGGCTACACCTTC. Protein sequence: CASSPLTGTGGLGYTF.

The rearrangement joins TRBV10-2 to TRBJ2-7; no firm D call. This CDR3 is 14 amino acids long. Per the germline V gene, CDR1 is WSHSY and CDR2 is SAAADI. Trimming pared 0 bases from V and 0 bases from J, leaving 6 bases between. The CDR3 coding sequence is TGCGCCAGCAGTGAGTCGGGTTTCTCCTACGAGCAGTACTTC. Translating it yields CASSESGFSYEQYF.

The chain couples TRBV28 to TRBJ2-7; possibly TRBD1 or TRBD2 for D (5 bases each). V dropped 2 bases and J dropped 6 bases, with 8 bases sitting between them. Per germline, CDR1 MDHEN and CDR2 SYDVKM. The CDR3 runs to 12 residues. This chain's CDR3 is CASSLPGTEQYF. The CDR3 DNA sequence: TGTGCCAGCAGTTTACCAGGGACCGAGCAGTACTTC.

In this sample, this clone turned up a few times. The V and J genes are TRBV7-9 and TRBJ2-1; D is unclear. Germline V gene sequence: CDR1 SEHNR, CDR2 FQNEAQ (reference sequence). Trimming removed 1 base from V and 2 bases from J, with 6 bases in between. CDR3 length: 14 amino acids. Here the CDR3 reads CASSLDRTYNEQFF. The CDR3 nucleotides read TGTGCCAGCAGCTTAGACCGTACCTACAATGAGCAGTTCTTC. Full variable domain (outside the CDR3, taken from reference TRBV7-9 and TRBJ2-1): DTGVSQNPRHKITKRGQNVTFRCDPISEHNRLYWYRQTLGQGPEFLTYFQNEAQLEKSRLLSDRFSAERPKGSFSTLEIQRTEQGDSAMYLCASSLDRTYNEQFFGPGTRLTVL.

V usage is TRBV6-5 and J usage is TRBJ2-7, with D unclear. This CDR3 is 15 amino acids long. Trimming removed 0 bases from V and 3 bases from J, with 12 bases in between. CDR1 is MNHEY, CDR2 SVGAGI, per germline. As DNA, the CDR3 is TGTGCCAGCAGTTACTCCCTGCTGGGTGGCTACGAGCAGTACTTC. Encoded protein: CASSYSLLGGYEQYF.

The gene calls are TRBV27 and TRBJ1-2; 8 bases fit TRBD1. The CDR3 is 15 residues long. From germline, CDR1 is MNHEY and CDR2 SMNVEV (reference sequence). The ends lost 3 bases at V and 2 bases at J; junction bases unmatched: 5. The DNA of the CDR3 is TGTGCCAGCAGTTTCTCCGGGACAGGAAACTATGGCTACACCTTC. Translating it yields CASSFSGTGNYGYTF.